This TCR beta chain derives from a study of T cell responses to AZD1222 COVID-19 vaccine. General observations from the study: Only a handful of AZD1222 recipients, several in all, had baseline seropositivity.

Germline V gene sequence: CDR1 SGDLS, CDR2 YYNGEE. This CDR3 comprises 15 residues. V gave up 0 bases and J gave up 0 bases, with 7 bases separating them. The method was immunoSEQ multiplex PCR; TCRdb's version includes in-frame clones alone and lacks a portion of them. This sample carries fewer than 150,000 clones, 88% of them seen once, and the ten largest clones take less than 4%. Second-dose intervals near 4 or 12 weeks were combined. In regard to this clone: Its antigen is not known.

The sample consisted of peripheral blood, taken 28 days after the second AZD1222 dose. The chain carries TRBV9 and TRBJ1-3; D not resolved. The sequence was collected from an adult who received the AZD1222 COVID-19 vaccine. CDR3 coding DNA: TGTGCCAGCAGCGTAGCGGCGGGCTCTGGAAACACCATATATTTT. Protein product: CASSVAAGSGNTIYF.